These T cell receptor beta chains were read from a single sample in a study of shared clonotypes between healthy human individuals. The repertoire was sequenced with immunoSEQ multiplex PCR; TCRdb's copy has only in-frame clones and lacks some. The data contain approximately 2.5 million clones, around nine tenths of them seen just once; the ten biggest clones take up over 0.12%. Sequencing input: naive CD4+ T cells sorted from blood. These receptors all come from a man between 18 and 35 years old in good health. Both conserved end residues are part of each CDR3. A D gene is named only where the DNA matches it firmly. Rows may omit the clone size; those that give it use once, few, many or a size class.

d_call clone_size j_call v_call cdr3_aa cdr3_nt
NA NA TRBJ1-6 TRBV6-5 CASSYLRDSPLHF TGTGCCAGCAGTTACTTACGGGATTCACCCCTCCACTTT
TRBD1 NA TRBJ1-2 TRBV6-5 CASKETGTSIGYTF TGTGCCAGCAAGGAGACAGGGACCTCTATTGGCTACACCTTC
TRBD1 NA TRBJ1-2 TRBV5-1 CASSTGQGGNYGYTF TGCGCCAGCAGCACCGGACAGGGGGGTAACTATGGCTACACCTTC
TRBD1 NA TRBJ1-5 TRBV7-2 CASSLGTGGGQPQHF TGTGCCAGCAGCTTAGGGACAGGGGGCGGGCAGCCCCAGCATTTT
NA NA TRBJ2-1 TRBV7-9 CASSLGAEQFF TGTGCCAGCAGCTTAGGAGCTGAGCAGTTCTTC
NA NA TRBJ1-4 TRBV25-1 CASRESLWGASEKLFF TGTGCCAGCCGAGAGTCGTTGTGGGGGGCTAGTGAAAAACTGTTTTTT
NA NA TRBJ2-7 TRBV28 CASRGRDFGEQYF TGTGCCAGCAGGGGTAGGGACTTCGGGGAGCAGTACTTC
NA NA TRBJ1-2 TRBV5-1 CASSLDRGNYGYTF TGCGCCAGCAGCTTGGATCGGGGGAACTATGGCTACACCTTC
NA NA TRBJ2-7 TRBV5-1 CASSLSVGYEQYF TGCGCCAGCAGCTTATCAGTGGGGTACGAGCAGTACTTC
NA NA TRBJ1-3 TRBV5-1 CASSLDRVRSGNTIYF TGCGCCAGCAGCTTGGACAGGGTGAGATCTGGAAACACCATATATTTT
NA NA TRBJ2-6 TRBV2 CASSGQGGGANVLTF TGTGCCAGCAGTGGACAGGGAGGTGGGGCCAACGTCCTGACTTTC
NA NA TRBJ2-4 TRBV21-1 CASSKGDGRGIYIQYF TGTGCCAGCAGCAAAGGTGACGGGAGGGGCATTTACATTCAGTACTTC
TRBD2 NA TRBJ2-1 TRBV5-1 CASSALAGAYNEQFF TGCGCCAGCAGCGCACTAGCGGGGGCCTACAATGAGCAGTTCTTC
NA NA TRBJ2-7 TRBV21-1 CASSKEKGQGSYEQYF TGTGCCAGCAGCAAAGAAAAGGGACAGGGTTCCTACGAGCAGTACTTC
NA NA TRBJ2-2 TRBV5-4 CASSLGWGLANTGELFF TGTGCCAGCAGCTTGGGGTGGGGACTGGCAAACACCGGGGAGCTGTTTTTT
TRBD2 NA TRBJ2-7 TRBV7-9 CASSPSGGSYEQYF TGTGCCAGCAGTCCTAGCGGGGGGAGCTACGAGCAGTACTTC
NA few TRBJ2-7 TRBV29-1 CSVRGDSPYEQYF TGCAGCGTTAGGGGGGACAGCCCCTACGAGCAGTACTTC
NA NA TRBJ1-6 TRBV11-2 CASSLQDNNSPLHF TGTGCCAGCAGCTTACAGGACAATAATTCACCCCTCCACTTT
TRBD2 NA TRBJ2-1 TRBV7-9 CASALPLAGYNEQFF TGTGCCAGCGCCCTTCCACTAGCGGGTTACAATGAGCAGTTCTTC
NA NA TRBJ2-3 TRBV7-2 CASSFARVADTQYF TGTGCCAGCAGCTTTGCGAGAGTGGCAGATACGCAGTATTTT
TRBD1 NA TRBJ2-7 TRBV5-1 CASSPTSKDRGLSYEQYF TGCGCCAGCAGCCCGACTTCGAAGGACAGGGGACTATCCTACGAGCAGTACTTC
TRBD2 NA TRBJ2-5 TRBV5-1 CASSLGGVEETQYF TGCGCCAGCAGCCTGGGAGGGGTAGAAGAGACCCAGTACTTC
NA NA TRBJ2-3 TRBV4-3 CASSHPGTDTQYF TGCGCCAGCAGCCATCCGGGGACAGATACGCAGTATTTT
NA NA TRBJ2-2 TRBV10-1 CASSEFGGAGTGELFF TGCGCCAGCAGTGAGTTTGGGGGCGCGGGCACCGGGGAGCTGTTTTTT
NA NA TRBJ2-5 TRBV10-3 CAISRMAGGQETQYF TGTGCCATCAGTCGGATGGCGGGCGGACAAGAGACCCAGTACTTC
NA NA TRBJ1-3 TRBV7-9 CASSSSGTQGNTIYF TGTGCCAGCAGCTCCTCCGGCACTCAGGGAAACACCATATATTTT
NA once TRBJ2-7 TRBV5-6 CASRLGLLGFAEQYF TGTGCCAGCAGGCTGGGGCTTTTGGGTTTTGCCGAGCAGTACTTC
NA NA TRBJ2-2 TRBV6-1 CASSGGVNTGELFF TGTGCCAGCAGTGGTGGCGTGAACACCGGGGAGCTGTTTTTT
TRBD2 NA TRBJ2-7 TRBV5-1 CASSFQLAGGPLTYEQYF TGCGCCAGCAGCTTCCAACTAGCGGGGGGGCCCCTCACCTACGAGCAGTACTTC
TRBD2 NA TRBJ2-5 TRBV5-1 CASSLGASGAETQYF TGCGCCAGCAGCTTGGGGGCTAGCGGAGCGGAGACCCAGTACTTC
NA NA TRBJ2-3 TRBV18 CASSPLGGPTDTQYF TGTGCCAGCTCACCATTGGGGGGGCCAACAGATACGCAGTATTTT
TRBD1 NA TRBJ2-6 TRBV6-5 CASRTGGNGANVLTF TGTGCCAGCAGAACAGGGGGCAATGGGGCCAACGTCCTGACTTTC
TRBD2 once TRBJ2-7 TRBV30 CAWRRWGGSYEQYF TGTGCCTGGAGGAGGTGGGGGGGCTCCTACGAGCAGTACTTC
NA once TRBJ1-6 TRBV6-5 CASSYGGQNSPLHF TGTGCCAGCAGTTACGGGGGACAAAATTCACCCCTCCACTTT
NA NA TRBJ2-1 TRBV2 CASGSYNEQFF TGTGCCTCGGGGTCATACAATGAGCAGTTCTTC
TRBD1 NA TRBJ2-7 TRBV7-9 CASSPGQGSSYEQYF TGTGCCAGCAGCCCGGGACAGGGGAGCTCCTACGAGCAGTACTTC
NA NA TRBJ2-7 TRBV7-9 CASSLAPGLEQYF TGTGCCAGCAGCTTAGCCCCCGGCCTCGAGCAGTACTTC
NA NA TRBJ1-1 TRBV18 CASSPFSTEAFF TGTGCCAGCTCACCTTTCAGCACTGAAGCTTTCTTT
NA NA TRBJ2-1 TRBV2 CASSGLIGGSYNEQFF TGTGCCAGCAGTGGGTTAATTGGCGGCTCCTACAATGAGCAGTTCTTC
NA NA TRBJ1-1 TRBV18 CASSAGVLNTEAFF TGTGCCAGCTCAGCTGGGGTCCTTAACACTGAAGCTTTCTTT
NA NA TRBJ1-3 TRBV2 CASSLSGNTIYF TGTGCCAGCAGCTTGTCTGGAAACACCATATATTTT
NA NA TRBJ2-7 TRBV7-9 CASSFHGSYEQYF TGTGCCAGCAGCTTTCACGGCAGCTACGAGCAGTACTTC
TRBD2 NA TRBJ2-3 TRBV7-9 CASSSGLAGSTDTQYF TGTGCCAGCAGCTCCGGACTAGCGGGAAGCACAGATACGCAGTATTTT
NA NA TRBJ1-5 TRBV5-1 CASSLAGGNQPQHF TGCGCCAGCAGCTTGGCGGGTGGCAATCAGCCCCAGCATTTT
TRBD2 NA TRBJ2-3 TRBV4-1 CASSPLPGGGTDTQYF TGCGCCAGCAGCCCCCTACCGGGGGGGGGCACAGATACGCAGTATTTT
TRBD1 NA TRBJ1-2 TRBV5-1 CASTPGGNYGYTF TGCGCCAGCACCCCAGGGGGAAACTATGGCTACACCTTC
NA NA TRBJ2-3 TRBV29-1 CSVRSGSSTDTQYF TGCAGCGTTCGATCGGGATCTAGCACAGATACGCAGTATTTT
NA NA TRBJ1-1 TRBV10-3 CAISSGLMNTEAFF TGTGCCATCAGTTCGGGACTCATGAACACTGAAGCTTTCTTT
NA NA TRBJ2-1 TRBV7-2 CASSLQGNEQFF TGTGCCAGCAGCTTACAGGGTAATGAGCAGTTCTTC
TRBD1 NA TRBJ2-6 TRBV5-1 CASSPAGGGGANVLTF TGCGCCAGCAGTCCTGCAGGGGGCGGTGGGGCCAACGTCCTGACTTTC
TRBD1 once TRBJ1-2 TRBV27 CASSLSGQGPNYGYTF TGTGCCAGCAGTTTATCAGGACAGGGGCCCAACTATGGCTACACCTTC
NA NA TRBJ1-5 TRBV19 CASSIGRGIGNQPQHF TGTGCCAGTAGTATAGGGAGGGGAATAGGCAATCAGCCCCAGCATTTT
NA NA TRBJ2-7 TRBV2 CASSGGWQGREQYF TGTGCCAGCAGTGGGGGTTGGCAGGGGCGCGAGCAGTACTTC
TRBD1 NA TRBJ1-2 TRBV11-2 CASSLSGTGGDYGYTF TGTGCCAGCAGCTTATCCGGGACAGGGGGCGACTATGGCTACACCTTC